Below, one T cell receptor (beta chain) is given with its context. Its antigen is not known. Germline V gene sequence: CDR1 DFQATT, CDR2 SNEGSKA (reference sequence). The CDR3 is 10 residues long. V lost 6 bases and J 4 bases, leaving 6 bases between the germline ends. The primer mix had 60 Vbeta and 13 Jbeta primers. This table comes from immunoSEQ multiplex PCR, and its TCRdb copy is limited to in-frame clones, with some not included. The sample contains around 150,000 clones, 79% of which appear only once. These data come from a study of cytomegalovirus exposure and HLA in healthy donors. Study-wide background: Roughly 85 million unique TCRs from HLA-typed donors made up an early data release.

Findings and limits, study-wide: Per a later analysis, fewer than 20,000 TCR beta sequences showed association with HLA alleles at 0.05 false discovery rate. Later work found that TCR association rates differed between HLA loci; DRB1 had the most and HLA-C the fewest. Productive rates of about 87% or about 30% were seen for most TCR beta V segments in an earlier analysis.

This chain joins TRBV20-1 and TRBJ2-5, with D hard to call. Sequenced material: PBMCs. The source is a man aged 40-50 years in good health and CMV-seronegative. CDR3 sequence reads: CSASLETQYF. The CDR3 coding sequence is TGCAGTGCCTCCCTAGAGACCCAGTACTTC.